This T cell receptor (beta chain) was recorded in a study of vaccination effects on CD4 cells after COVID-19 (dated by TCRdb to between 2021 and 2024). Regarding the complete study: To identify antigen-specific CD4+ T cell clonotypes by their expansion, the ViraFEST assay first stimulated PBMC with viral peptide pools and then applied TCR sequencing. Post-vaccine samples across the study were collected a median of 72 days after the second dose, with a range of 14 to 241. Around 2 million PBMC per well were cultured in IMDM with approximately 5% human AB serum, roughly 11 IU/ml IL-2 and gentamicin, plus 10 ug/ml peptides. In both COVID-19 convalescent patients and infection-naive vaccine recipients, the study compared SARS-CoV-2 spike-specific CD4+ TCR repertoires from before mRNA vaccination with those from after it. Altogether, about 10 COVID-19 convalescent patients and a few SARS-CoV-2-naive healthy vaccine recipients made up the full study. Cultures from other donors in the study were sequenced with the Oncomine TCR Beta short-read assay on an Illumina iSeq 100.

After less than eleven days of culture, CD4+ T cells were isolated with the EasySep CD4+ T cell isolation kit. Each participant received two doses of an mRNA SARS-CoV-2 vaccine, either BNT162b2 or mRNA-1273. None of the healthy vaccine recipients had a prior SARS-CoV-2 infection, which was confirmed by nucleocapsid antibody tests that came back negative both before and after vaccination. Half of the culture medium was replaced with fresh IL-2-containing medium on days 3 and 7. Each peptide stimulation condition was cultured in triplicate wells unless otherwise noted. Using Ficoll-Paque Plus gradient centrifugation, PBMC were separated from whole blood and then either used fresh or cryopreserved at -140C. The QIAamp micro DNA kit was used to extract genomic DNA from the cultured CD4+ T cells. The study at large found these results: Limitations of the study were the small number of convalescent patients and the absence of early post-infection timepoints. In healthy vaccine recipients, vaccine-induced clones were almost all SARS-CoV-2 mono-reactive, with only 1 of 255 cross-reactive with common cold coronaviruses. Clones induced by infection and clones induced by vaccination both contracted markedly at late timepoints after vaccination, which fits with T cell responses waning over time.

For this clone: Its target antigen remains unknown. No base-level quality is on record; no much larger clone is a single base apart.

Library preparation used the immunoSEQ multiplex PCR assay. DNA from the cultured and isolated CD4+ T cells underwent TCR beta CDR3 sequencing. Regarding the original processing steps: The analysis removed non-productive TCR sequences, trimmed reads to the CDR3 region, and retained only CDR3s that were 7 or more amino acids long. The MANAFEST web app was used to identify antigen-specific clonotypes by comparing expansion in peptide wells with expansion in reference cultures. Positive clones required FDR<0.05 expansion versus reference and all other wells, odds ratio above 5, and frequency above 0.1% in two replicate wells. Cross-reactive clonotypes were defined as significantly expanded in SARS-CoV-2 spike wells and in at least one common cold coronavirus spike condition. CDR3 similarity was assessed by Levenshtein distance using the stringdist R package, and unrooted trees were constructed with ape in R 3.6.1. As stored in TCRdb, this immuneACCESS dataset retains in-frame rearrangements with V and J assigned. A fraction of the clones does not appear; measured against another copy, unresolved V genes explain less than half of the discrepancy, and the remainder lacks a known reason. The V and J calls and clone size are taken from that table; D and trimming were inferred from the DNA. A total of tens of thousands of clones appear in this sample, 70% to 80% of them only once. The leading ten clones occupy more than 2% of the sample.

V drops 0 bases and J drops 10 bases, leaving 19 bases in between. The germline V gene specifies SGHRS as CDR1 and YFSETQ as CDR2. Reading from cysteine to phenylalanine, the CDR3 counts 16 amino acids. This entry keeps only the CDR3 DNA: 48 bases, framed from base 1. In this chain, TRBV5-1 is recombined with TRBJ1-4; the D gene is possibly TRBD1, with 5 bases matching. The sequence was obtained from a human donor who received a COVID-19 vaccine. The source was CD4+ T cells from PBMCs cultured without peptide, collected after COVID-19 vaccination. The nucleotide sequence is TGCGCCAGCAGCTTGGCCGAGGGGCAGGGAGAGGGAAAACTGTTTTTT. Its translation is CASSLAEGQGEGKLFF.